This entry lists 20 T cell receptor beta chains sequenced from one sample in a study of persistence of HIV-infected CD4 T cells. This was the immunoSEQ version 4 assay in survey mode. Sequencing used immunoSEQ multiplex PCR; TCRdb keeps in-frame clones, though not all of them. The data show under 40,000 clones, less than 75% seen once. Cells were stimulated with overlapping HIV-1 Gag 15-mer peptides. CD4+ T cells upregulating both CD40 ligand and CD69 were sorted as responding cells. These TCRs are of unknown antigen specificity. Material: CD4+ T cells sorted from PBMCs after approximately 19-hour stimulation, obtained from a patient who received antiretroviral therapy. The receptors come from an adult man with HIV who was CMV-seropositive.

This clone has just a few counts. The chain has TRBV7-2 and TRBJ1-2; TRBD1 is a possible D gene (6 bases). This CDR3 contains 15 residues. Trimming took off 1 base at V and 4 bases at J, with 13 bases between the two ends. Germline CDR1 reads SGHTA; CDR2 reads FQGNSA. The CDR3: CASSLGGLSSYGYTF. Written as DNA, the CDR3 is TGTGCCAGCAGCTTAGGGGGGCTGAGCTCCTATGGCTACACCTTC.

The J gene is TRBJ2-7, the V gene TRBV27; 7 bases line up with TRBD2. Germline V gives CDR1 MNHEY, CDR2 SMNVEV (reference sequence). The trim removed 4 bases at V and 3 bases at J, leaving 9 bases unmatched. The length of the CDR3 is 15 residues. The CDR3 sequence is CASSYGGRHYYEQYF. In DNA form, the CDR3 reads TGTGCCAGCAGTTACGGGGGGAGACATTACTACGAGCAGTACTTC.

The V and J genes are TRBV6-5 and TRBJ2-1; perhaps TRBD2 as D (6 bases). Germline V lookup: CDR1 MNHEY, CDR2 SVGAGI. The V end lost 4 bases, the J end lost 7 bases, and 17 bases lay between the germline ends. The CDR3 spans 15 residues. The CDR3 protein is CASSSTGVGKNEQFF. CDR3 DNA: TGTGCCAGCAGTTCCACGGGGGTAGGGAAGAATGAGCAGTTCTTC.

This clone was observed once. The chain is built from TRBV3-1 (or the pseudogene TRBV3-2) and TRBJ1-2; no clear D gene. This CDR3 comprises 11 residues. The germline gives CDR1 LGHDT, CDR2 YNNKEL (reference sequence). V dropped 4 bases and J dropped 7 bases, with 7 bases sitting between them. The CDR3 nucleotides read TGTGCCAGCAGCCGGGGATCTGGCTACACCTTC. Residues: CASSRGSGYTF.

The chain carries TRBV6-5 and TRBJ1-4; no reliable D call. The CDR3 consists of 12 residues. Deletions cut 4 bases from V and 8 bases from J, with 8 bases between. Germline values: CDR1 MNHEY, CDR2 SVGAGI. The CDR3 DNA follows: TGTGCCAGCAGTTTCATGAACGAAAAACTGTTTTTT. Translating it yields CASSFMNEKLFF.

This rearrangement joins TRBV13 to TRBJ2-1; a weak D match, TRBD1 (5 bases). Per germline, CDR1 PRHDT and CDR2 FYEKMQ (reference sequence). Between the trimmed V and J ends, which lost 0 bases and 8 bases, there was a span of 14 bases. This CDR3 has 15 amino acids. The CDR3 DNA reads TGTGCCAGCAGCTTAGGGGCAGGGCGTTCGGATGAGCAGTTCTTC. It encodes CASSLGAGRSDEQFF.

The rearrangement joins TRBV2 to TRBJ1-2; D ambiguous. CDR1 is SNHLY, CDR2 FYNNEI, per germline. V was trimmed by 0 bases and J by 2 bases, leaving 4 bases between them. The CDR3 is 13 residues long. The CDR3 here is CASSEAGNYGYTF. As DNA, the CDR3 is TGTGCCAGCAGTGAAGCGGGGAACTATGGCTACACCTTC.

This chain joins TRBV11-2 and TRBJ1-4; TRBD1 agrees at 7 bases. After removal of 3 bases from V and 5 bases from J, the junction contained 6 bases not matched to a gene. CDR1 is SGHAT, CDR2 FQNNGV, per germline. This CDR3 contains 15 residues. CDR3 protein: CASSLNRGLNEKLFF. The CDR3 DNA reads TGTGCCAGCAGCTTGAACAGGGGTCTAAATGAAAAACTGTTTTTT.

The DNA of the CDR3 is TGTGCCAGCAGCTTCTATACGGGGGCCCGGGGCTACACCTTC. Residues: CASSFYTGARGYTF. The genes are TRBV5-4 and TRBJ1-2; TRBD1 is a possible D gene (6 bases). V dropped 2 bases and J dropped 8 bases, with 16 bases sitting between them. Germline V gene lookup returns CDR1 SGHNT and CDR2 YYREEE (reference sequence). The CDR3 sequence is 14 residues long.

This clone has just a few counts. V is TRBV5-8 and J is TRBJ2-1, with D possibly TRBD1 on 6 matching bases. The length of the CDR3 is 17 residues. With 3 bases removed from V and 4 bases from J, the gap between germline ends came to 20 bases. Looked up from germline, CDR1 is SGHTS and CDR2 is YDEGEE. Here the CDR3 DNA reads TGTGCCAGCAGCTGGGGCGGTAGGGGGAATTTTTACAATGAGCAGTTCTTC. This gives the protein CASSWGGRGNFYNEQFF.

The chain combines TRBV27 with TRBJ1-2, with D hard to call. Germline CDR1 is MNHEY and CDR2 is SMNVEV (reference sequence). There are 15 residues in the CDR3. V lost 8 bases to trimming and J lost 1 base, with 17 bases between them. This CDR3 reads CASAAAGGSNYGYTF. CDR3 nucleotide sequence: TGTGCCAGCGCTGCGGCAGGCGGGAGTAACTATGGCTACACCTTC.

This rearrangement joins TRBV6-1 to TRBJ1-5, with D unresolved. The CDR3 contains 16 residues. Germline V gene lookup returns CDR1 MNHNS and CDR2 SASEGT. V shed 3 bases and J shed 0 bases, with 12 bases lying between them. Here the CDR3 reads CASSDAHVYSNQPQHF. CDR3 DNA: TGTGCCAGCAGTGACGCGCACGTATATAGCAATCAGCCCCAGCATTTT.

The chain carries TRBV9 and TRBJ1-2; D may be TRBD1 (5 bases). CDR1 and CDR2 (germline): SGDLS, YYNGEE. V was cut by 4 bases and J by 0 bases, with 19 bases left in between. This CDR3 is built from 17 residues. The CDR3: CASSPRQGFSSNYGYTF. DNA for the CDR3: TGTGCCAGCAGCCCCCGGCAGGGCTTTTCTTCTAACTATGGCTACACCTTC.

Only a few counts were recorded for this clone. The V gene is TRBV10-3, the J gene TRBJ1-6, with 9 bases that match TRBD1. The CDR3 is 15 residues long. Germline CDR1 reads ENHRY; CDR2 reads SYGVKD. Unmatched junction bases numbered 5, after V lost 2 bases and J lost 9 bases. The CDR3 spells CAISEGDRDGSPLHF. CDR3 in DNA: TGTGCCATCAGTGAGGGGGACAGGGATGGTTCACCCCTCCACTTT.

The gene calls are TRBV7-8 and TRBJ1-2, with D possibly TRBD1 on 6 matching bases. CDR1 SGHVS and CDR2 FQNEAQ come from the germline V gene. V lost 1 base to trimming and J lost 7 bases, with 16 bases between them. This CDR3 has 15 amino acids. CDR3 amino acids: CASSLGYREFGGYTF. In DNA, the CDR3 is TGTGCCAGCAGCTTAGGCTACAGGGAATTCGGTGGCTACACCTTC. The whole variable domain, filled in from reference TRBV7-8 and TRBJ1-2, reads GAGVSQSPRYKVAKRGQDVALRCDPISGHVSLFWYQQALGQGPEFLTYFQNEAQLDKSGLPSDRFFAERPEGSVSTLKIQRTQQEDSAVYLCASSLGYREFGGYTFGSGTRLTVV.

This clone appeared a single time. V and J are TRBV20-1 and TRBJ1-1; D not resolved. Trimming pared 3 bases from V and 4 bases from J, leaving 12 bases between. Germline V gene lookup returns CDR1 DFQATT and CDR2 SNEGSKA (reference sequence). CDR3 length: 13 residues. This chain's CDR3 is CSASEGPGTEAFF. The CDR3 nucleotides read TGCAGTGCTAGTGAGGGCCCGGGCACTGAAGCTTTCTTT.

This clone was detected once. This chain uses TRBV24-1 with TRBJ1-3, with D maybe TRBD1 (5 bases). CDR3 length: 16 amino acids. The V gene lost 0 bases and the J gene lost 2 bases, with 10 bases spanning the gap. Germline values: CDR1 KGHDR, CDR2 SFDVKD. CDR3 in amino acids: CATSDLRRAAGNTIYF. The DNA of the CDR3 is TGTGCCACCAGTGATTTGCGCAGGGCGGCTGGAAACACCATATATTTT.

This clone appeared once. The CDR3 sequence: CASSLTEGLGGNSPLHF. The CDR3 DNA reads as TGCGCCAGCAGCCTGACTGAAGGGTTAGGTGGTAATTCACCCCTCCACTTT. The gene calls are TRBV4-1 and TRBJ1-6; D gene uncertain. The CDR3 is 17 residues long. CDR1 is MGHRA, CDR2 YSYEKL, per germline. V was shortened by 4 bases and J by 6 bases, with 19 bases between the two germline ends.

This chain uses TRBV5-1 with TRBJ2-3, with D possibly TRBD2 on 6 matching bases. CDR3 length: 15 amino acids. Trimming pared 7 bases from V and 3 bases from J, leaving 18 bases between. The germline V gene encodes CDR1 SGHRS and CDR2 YFSETQ. The CDR3 coding sequence is TGCGCCAGCTTCCCGGGGTCGGGGGTAACAGATACGCAGTATTTT. Translating gives CASFPGSGVTDTQYF.

This clone was seen only once. This chain links TRBV19 with TRBJ2-7; 9 bases line up with TRBD1. CDR1 and CDR2 (germline): LNHDA, SQIVND (reference sequence). This CDR3 has 17 residues. V shed 8 bases and J 2 bases; nucleotides not matched to a gene: 16. CDR3 in DNA: TGTGCCAGTGCCTCCCTTTCCGGGACAGGGAGTACCTACGAGCAGTACTTC. Protein: CASASLSGTGSTYEQYF.